This T cell receptor (beta chain) was profiled in a study of OX40 agonist ivuxolimab in advanced cancers. Study-level background: Partial responses, seen in three patients, involved one hepatocellular carcinoma and two cutaneous melanomas.

The cohort excluded patients with autoimmune disease history or systemic immunosuppression. Germline values: CDR1 SGHVS, CDR2 FNYEAQ. The CDR3 totals 12 residues. V lost 2 bases and J 3 bases, leaving 4 bases between the germline ends. In regard to this clone: Its target is not known.

Study observations and caveats: In the 0.1-3.0 mg/kg groups, partial responders showed among the lowest expansion. What antigens the expanded peripheral T cells recognized was never established.

The data were produced by immunoSEQ multiplex PCR, yet TCRdb's version contains in-frame clones alone and is incomplete. The top ten clones hold around 0.39% of a sample with about 75,000 clones, more than 75% of them seen once. The sample was CD4+ or CD8+ T cells sorted from blood, taken in a trial of the OX40 agonist ivuxolimab. The rearrangement links TRBV7-6 to TRBJ1-1; D is undetermined. This clonotype was obtained from an adult with an advanced solid tumor such as melanoma, head and neck, liver or kidney cancer. This chain's CDR3 is CASSLRDTEAFF. CDR3 DNA sequence: TGTGCCAGCAGCTTAAGGGACACTGAAGCTTTCTTT.